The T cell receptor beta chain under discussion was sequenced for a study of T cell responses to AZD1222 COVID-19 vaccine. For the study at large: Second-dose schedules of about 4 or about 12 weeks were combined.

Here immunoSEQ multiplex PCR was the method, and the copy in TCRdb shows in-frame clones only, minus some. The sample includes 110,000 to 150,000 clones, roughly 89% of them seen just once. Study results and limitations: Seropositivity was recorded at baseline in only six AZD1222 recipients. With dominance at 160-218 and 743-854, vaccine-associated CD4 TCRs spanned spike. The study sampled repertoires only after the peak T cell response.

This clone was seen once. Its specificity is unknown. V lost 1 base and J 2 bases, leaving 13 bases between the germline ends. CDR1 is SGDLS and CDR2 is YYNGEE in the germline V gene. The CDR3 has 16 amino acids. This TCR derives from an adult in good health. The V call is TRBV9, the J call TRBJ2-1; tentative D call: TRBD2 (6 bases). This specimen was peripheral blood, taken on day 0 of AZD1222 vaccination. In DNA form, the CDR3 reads TGTGCCAGCAGCGTATTAAGCGGGCCCACCTACAATGAGCAGTTCTTC. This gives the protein CASSVLSGPTYNEQFF.